Listed below are T cell receptor beta chains from one sample, sequenced in a study of CD8+CD57+ T cells in acquired aplastic anemia. From the reads, TCRdb called clonotypes with MiXCR, one entry per CDR3 protein. This sample has 300,000 or so distinct CDR3 sequences; approximately 56% occur once, and the top ten carry roughly 8%. Sequenced material: sorted CD4+, CD8+, or CD8+CD57+ T cells (not recorded which) from PBMCs. These receptors all stem from a human donor with severe aplastic anemia or a healthy control (not recorded which). Both conserved end residues are part of each CDR3.

J gene: TRBJ2-5; V gene: TRBV5-1; CDR3 protein: CASSLGQRQETQYF
J gene: TRBJ2-5; V gene: TRBV9; CDR3 protein: CASSEPSSETQYF
J gene: TRBJ2-7; V gene: TRBV10-3; CDR3 protein: CAISTGGDSEQYF
J gene: TRBJ1-1; V gene: TRBV12-3/TRBV12-4; CDR3 protein: CASTTWAEAFF
J gene: TRBJ2-3; V gene: TRBV19; CDR3 protein: CASRGGRTDTQYF
J gene: TRBJ1-2; V gene: TRBV7-2; CDR3 protein: CASSLKDGSNYGYTF
J gene: TRBJ2-1; V gene: TRBV7-8; CDR3 protein: CASSLPGLLRNEQFF
J gene: TRBJ2-2; V gene: TRBV19; CDR3 protein: CASSIAPQGYGELFF
J gene: TRBJ2-3; V gene: TRBV20-1; CDR3 protein: CSAAQVGTDTQYF
J gene: TRBJ2-7; V gene: TRBV7-9; CDR3 protein: CASSPDRGSGEQYF
J gene: TRBJ2-7; V gene: TRBV7-2; CDR3 protein: CASSRLAGYEQYF
J gene: TRBJ2-7; V gene: TRBV7-3; CDR3 protein: CASSPRDGLYEQYF
J gene: TRBJ2-5; V gene: TRBV6-5; CDR3 protein: CASSIGLGQEAQYF
J gene: TRBJ1-2; V gene: TRBV11-2; CDR3 protein: CASSLEAASNYGYTF
J gene: TRBJ1-1; V gene: TRBV6-1; CDR3 protein: CASSYIRGDTEAFF
J gene: TRBJ2-7; V gene: TRBV7-9; CDR3 protein: CASSLQGGGEQYF
J gene: TRBJ2-7; V gene: TRBV29-1; CDR3 protein: CSVEVGTGRYF
J gene: TRBJ2-7; V gene: TRBV7-9; CDR3 protein: CASSLKAGHEQYF
J gene: TRBJ2-7; V gene: TRBV20-1; CDR3 protein: CSARDPSSYEQYF
J gene: TRBJ2-7; V gene: TRBV20-1; CDR3 protein: CSAPGPLHEQYF
J gene: TRBJ2-7; V gene: TRBV2; CDR3 protein: CASTELAGGNYEQYF
J gene: TRBJ1-3; V gene: TRBV7-2; CDR3 protein: CASSLHAGTVSGNTIYF
J gene: TRBJ2-3; V gene: TRBV7-9; CDR3 protein: CASSLIAGGLTDTQYF
J gene: TRBJ2-5; V gene: TRBV20-1; CDR3 protein: CSARGHRDDQETQYF
J gene: TRBJ2-1; V gene: TRBV5-1; CDR3 protein: CASSRVTGDNEQFF
J gene: TRBJ2-1; V gene: TRBV29-1; CDR3 protein: CSVEQSSYNEQFF
J gene: TRBJ2-1; V gene: TRBV9; CDR3 protein: CASSVWGANEQFF
J gene: TRBJ2-3; V gene: TRBV7-7; CDR3 protein: CASSRQSLGDTQYF
J gene: TRBJ2-5; V gene: TRBV5-1; CDR3 protein: CASSRTGTGEETQYF
J gene: TRBJ1-1; V gene: TRBV10-3; CDR3 protein: CAISGTVGYTEAFF
J gene: TRBJ2-5; V gene: TRBV7-9; CDR3 protein: CASSPQGGLAVQETQYF
J gene: TRBJ2-6; V gene: TRBV7-8; CDR3 protein: CASSPLAGRAGANVLTF
J gene: TRBJ1-3; V gene: TRBV2; CDR3 protein: CAIEGYQRGNTIYF
J gene: TRBJ2-7; V gene: TRBV20-1; CDR3 protein: CSASLILAGSRYEQYF
J gene: TRBJ2-7; V gene: TRBV2; CDR3 protein: CASRRDRSSYEQYF
J gene: TRBJ2-6; V gene: TRBV7-2; CDR3 protein: CASSFTDGSGANVLTF
J gene: TRBJ1-5; V gene: TRBV7-8; CDR3 protein: CASSPLSGISNQPQHF
J gene: TRBJ2-7; V gene: TRBV29-1; CDR3 protein: CSVEIREREQYF
J gene: TRBJ1-1; V gene: TRBV30; CDR3 protein: CAWSGQGAGENTEAFF
J gene: TRBJ2-1; V gene: TRBV20-1; CDR3 protein: CSARAGGAENEQFF